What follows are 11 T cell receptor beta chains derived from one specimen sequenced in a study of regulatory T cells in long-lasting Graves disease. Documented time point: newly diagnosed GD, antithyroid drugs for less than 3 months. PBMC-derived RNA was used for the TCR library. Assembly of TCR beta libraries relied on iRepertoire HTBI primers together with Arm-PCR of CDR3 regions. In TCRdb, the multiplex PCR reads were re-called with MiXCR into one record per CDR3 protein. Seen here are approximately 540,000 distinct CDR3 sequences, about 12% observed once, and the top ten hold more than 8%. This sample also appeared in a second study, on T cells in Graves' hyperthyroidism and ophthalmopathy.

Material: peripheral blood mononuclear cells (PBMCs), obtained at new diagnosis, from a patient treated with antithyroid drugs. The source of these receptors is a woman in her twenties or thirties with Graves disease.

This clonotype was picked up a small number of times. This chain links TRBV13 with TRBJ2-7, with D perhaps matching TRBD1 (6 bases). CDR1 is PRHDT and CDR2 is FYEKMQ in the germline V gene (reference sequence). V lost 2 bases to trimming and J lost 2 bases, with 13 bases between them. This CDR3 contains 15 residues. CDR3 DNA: TGTGCCAGCAGCTTACAAATGGACAGACCCTACGAGCAGTACTTC. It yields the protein CASSLQMDRPYEQYF.

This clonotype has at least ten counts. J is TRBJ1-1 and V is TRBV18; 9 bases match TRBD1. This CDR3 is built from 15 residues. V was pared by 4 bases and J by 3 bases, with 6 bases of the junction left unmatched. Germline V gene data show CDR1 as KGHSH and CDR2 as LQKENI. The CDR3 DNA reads TGTGCCAGCTCACAACAGGGGGCGGGGTACACTGAAGCTTTCTTT. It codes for CASSQQGAGYTEAFF.

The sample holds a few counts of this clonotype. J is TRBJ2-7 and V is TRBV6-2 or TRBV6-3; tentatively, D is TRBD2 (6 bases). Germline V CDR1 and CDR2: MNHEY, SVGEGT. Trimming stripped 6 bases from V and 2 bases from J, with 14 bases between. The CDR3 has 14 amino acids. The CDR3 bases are TGTGCCAGCAGCACTGGGACTGATACCTACGAGCAGTACTTC. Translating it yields CASSTGTDTYEQYF.

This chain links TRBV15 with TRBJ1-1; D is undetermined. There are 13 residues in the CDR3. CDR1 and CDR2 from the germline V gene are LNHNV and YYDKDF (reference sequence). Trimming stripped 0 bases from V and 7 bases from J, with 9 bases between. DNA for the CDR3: TGTGCCACCAGCAGAGATATCAGCGGTGAAGCTTTCTTT. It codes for CATSRDISGEAFF.

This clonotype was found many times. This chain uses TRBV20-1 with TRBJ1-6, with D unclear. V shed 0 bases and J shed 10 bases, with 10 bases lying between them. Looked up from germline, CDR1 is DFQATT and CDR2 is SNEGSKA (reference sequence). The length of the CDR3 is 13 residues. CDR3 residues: CSARDFTASPLHF. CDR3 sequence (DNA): TGCAGTGCTAGAGATTTTACGGCCTCACCCCTCCACTTT.

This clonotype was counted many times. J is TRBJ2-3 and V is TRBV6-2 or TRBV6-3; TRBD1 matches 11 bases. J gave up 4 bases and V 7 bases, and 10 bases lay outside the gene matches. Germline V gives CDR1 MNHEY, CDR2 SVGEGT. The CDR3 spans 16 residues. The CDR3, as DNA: TGTGCCAGCAAGGACAGGGGGCGCGGGTCCCCAGATACGCAGTATTTT. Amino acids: CASKDRGRGSPDTQYF.

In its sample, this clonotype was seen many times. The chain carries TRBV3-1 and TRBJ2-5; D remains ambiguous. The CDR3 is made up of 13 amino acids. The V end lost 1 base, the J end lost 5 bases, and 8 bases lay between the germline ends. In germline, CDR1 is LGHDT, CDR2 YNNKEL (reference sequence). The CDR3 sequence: CASSQVFMETQYF. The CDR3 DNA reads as TGTGCCAGCAGCCAAGTTTTTATGGAGACCCAGTACTTC.

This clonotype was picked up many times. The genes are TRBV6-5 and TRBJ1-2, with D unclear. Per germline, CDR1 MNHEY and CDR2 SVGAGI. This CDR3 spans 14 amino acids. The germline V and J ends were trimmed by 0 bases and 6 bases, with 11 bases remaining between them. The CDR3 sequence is CASSYSPVRDGYTF. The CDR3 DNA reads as TGTGCCAGCAGTTACTCGCCGGTCCGGGATGGCTACACCTTC.

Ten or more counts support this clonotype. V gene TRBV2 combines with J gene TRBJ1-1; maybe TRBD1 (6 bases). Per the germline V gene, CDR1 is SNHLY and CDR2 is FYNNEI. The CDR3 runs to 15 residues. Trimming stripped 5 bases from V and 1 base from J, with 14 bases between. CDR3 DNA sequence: TGTGCCAGCAGTTACCAGGGGAGTAAGAACACTGAAGCTTTCTTT. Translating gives CASSYQGSKNTEAFF.

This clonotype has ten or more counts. The DNA of the CDR3 is TGTGCCAGCAGCCGAGGTAGTTCGGGCACAGATACGCAGTATTTT. This gives the protein CASSRGSSGTDTQYF. The chain recombines TRBV7-3 with TRBJ2-3; D gene ambiguous. The CDR3 has 15 amino acids. Germline loops: CDR1 SGHTA, CDR2 FQGTGA. The V and J ends lost 5 bases and 1 base respectively, with 13 bases between them.

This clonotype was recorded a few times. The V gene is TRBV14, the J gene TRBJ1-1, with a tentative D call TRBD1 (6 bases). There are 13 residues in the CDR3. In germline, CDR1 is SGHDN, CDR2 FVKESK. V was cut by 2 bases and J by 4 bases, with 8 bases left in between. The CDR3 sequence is CASSQQGPTEAFF. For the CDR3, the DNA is TGTGCCAGCAGCCAACAGGGGCCCACTGAAGCTTTCTTT.